The rows below give T cell receptor beta chains drawn from one sample of a study of beta chain features in type 1 diabetes. TCRdb's copy holds only in-frame clones and misses some; the assay was immunoSEQ multiplex PCR. The sample includes 200,000 to 250,000 clones, 11% of them seen just once. Sequencing was done on a sample of central memory CD4+ T cells from blood. The receptors stem from a man between 18 and 29 years old in good health. The CDR3 runs from the conserved cysteine through the conserved F or W. D genes are given only for firm matches. The size field is filled for only some rows; it gives once, few, many or a size class.

J | D | size | V | length | DNA | CDR3
TRBJ2-1 | - | few | TRBV4-2 | 17 | TGTGCCAGCAGCCACGAGCCTTCGCACTCTTTACTCAATGAGCAGTTCTTC | CASSHEPSHSLLNEQFF
TRBJ2-3 | - | few | TRBV7-2 | 13 | TGTGCCAGCACCCCCGCGGGGACAGTAACACAGTATTTT | CASTPAGTVTQYF
TRBJ2-3 | - | many | TRBV30 | 13 | TGTGCCTGGAGTGTAACCGGCACAGATACGCAGTATTTT | CAWSVTGTDTQYF
TRBJ2-3 | TRBD2 | few | TRBV9 | 14 | TGTGCCAGCAGCGTAGTCGGGAGGTCAGATACGCAGTATTTT | CASSVVGRSDTQYF
TRBJ2-7 | TRBD1 | - | TRBV18 | 15 | TGTGCCAGCTCACCCGGGACAGGCACTCTATCCCGTCCGTACTTC | CASSPGTGTLSRPYF
TRBJ2-1 | TRBD2 | once | TRBV15 | 16 | TGTGCCACCAGCTTTGGGGGAACTAGCGGGAGTGATGAGCAGTTCTTC | CATSFGGTSGSDEQFF
TRBJ1-1 | - | - | TRBV25-1 | 14 | TGTGCCAGCAGTGAATATGGGGAGAACACTGAAGCTTTCTTT | CASSEYGENTEAFF
TRBJ2-7 | - | many | TRBV28 | 13 | TGTGCCAGCAGTTCCCCCGGGGCTTACGAGCAGTACTTC | CASSSPGAYEQYF
TRBJ1-4 | - | few | TRBV30 | 10 | TGTGCCTGGAGGGGGGCGAGTCTGTTTTTT | CAWRGASLFF
TRBJ1-1 | - | few | TRBV28 | 13 | TGTGCCAGCAGGCTACAGGGAAACACTGAAGCTTTCTTT | CASRLQGNTEAFF
TRBJ2-5 | - | few | TRBV10-3 | 12 | TGTGCCATCAGCGAGGAAGAGGAGACCCAGTACTTC | CAISEEEETQYF
TRBJ1-4 | - | many | TRBV7-9 | 12 | TGTGCCAGCGGCTTCGAGGGTGAAAAACTGTTTTTT | CASGFEGEKLFF
TRBJ2-5 | TRBD1 | - | TRBV5-4 | 15 | TGTGCCAGCAGGCTCACTACAGGGGGCAAAGAGACCCAGTACTTC | CASRLTTGGKETQYF
TRBJ2-1 | TRBD1 | few | TRBV4-1 | 15 | TGCGCCAGCAGCAGAACGGGACAGGGAAGCAATGAGCAGTTCTTC | CASSRTGQGSNEQFF
TRBJ2-7 | - | few | TRBV6-1 | 14 | TGTGCCAGCAGTGAATATATGAGCTCCTACGAGCAGTACTTC | CASSEYMSSYEQYF
TRBJ2-3 | - | - | TRBV5-4 | 15 | TGTGCCAGCAGCTTGGTGGGAGCCCCCACAGATACGCAGTATTTT | CASSLVGAPTDTQYF
TRBJ2-3 | - | few | TRBV10-3 | 15 | TGTGCCATCAGACCGGGGCCTGGGATCACAGATACGCAGTATTTT | CAIRPGPGITDTQYF
TRBJ1-1 | - | - | TRBV10-3 | 12 | TGTGCCATCAGGGGAGCAGGGCCTGAAGCTTTCTTT | CAIRGAGPEAFF
TRBJ1-5 | TRBD1 | few | TRBV10-3 | 15 | TGTGCCATCAGTCTGGGACAGCCCACCGATCAGCCCCAGCATTTT | CAISLGQPTDQPQHF
TRBJ2-7 | - | few | TRBV5-1 | 15 | TGCGCCAGCAGCCCTCTTCCTAGTTCGTCCTACGAGCAGTACTTC | CASSPLPSSSYEQYF
TRBJ2-1 | - | few | TRBV30 | 11 | TGTGCCTGGAGTGTACTCAATGAGCAGTTCTTC | CAWSVLNEQFF
TRBJ2-7 | - | - | TRBV7-3 | 13 | TGTGCCAGCAGCTTCGCCCACGGCTACGAGCAGTACTTC | CASSFAHGYEQYF
TRBJ2-1 | TRBD1 | - | TRBV9 | 17 | TGTGCCAGCAGCGCTGACAGGGTCCCCAGCTCCTACAATGAGCAGTTCTTC | CASSADRVPSSYNEQFF
TRBJ2-1 | TRBD2 | - | TRBV14 | 16 | TGTGCCAGCAGCCTACCGGGACTAGCGGGAGGGCTTGAGCAGTTCTTC | CASSLPGLAGGLEQFF
TRBJ2-3 | - | - | TRBV5-4 | 15 | TGTGCCAGCAGCTTGGAGGGGGATAGCACAGATACGCAGTATTTT | CASSLEGDSTDTQYF
TRBJ2-1 | TRBD2 | few | TRBV28 | 15 | TGTGCCAGCAGTTTAGTCACGGGAGGGGACAATGAGCAGTTCTTC | CASSLVTGGDNEQFF
TRBJ2-3 | TRBD2 | - | TRBV7-6 | 16 | TGTGCCAGCAGCCAAACTAGCGGGAGTCTCACAGATACGCAGTATTTT | CASSQTSGSLTDTQYF
TRBJ2-7 | - | few | TRBV7-2 | 15 | TGTGCCAGCAGCTTGGGGTCGATAGGGGCCTACGAGCAGTACTTC | CASSLGSIGAYEQYF
TRBJ2-1 | TRBD2 | few | TRBV27 | 14 | TGTGCCAGCAGCAAGGGACTAGCCTACAATGAGCAGTTCTTC | CASSKGLAYNEQFF
TRBJ2-3 | - | few | TRBV6-6 | 14 | TGTGCCAGCAGTTACTACCCAGGGACGGATACGCAGTATTTT | CASSYYPGTDTQYF
TRBJ2-7 | TRBD1 | - | TRBV5-1 | 14 | TGCGCCAGCACCCTTAGGACAGGGGGATGTGAGCAGTACTTC | CASTLRTGGCEQYF
TRBJ1-4 | - | few | TRBV10-3 | 16 | TGTGCCATCAGTGACCGGGGGTATGCAACTAATGAAAAACTGTTTTTT | CAISDRGYATNEKLFF
TRBJ1-4 | - | few | TRBV27 | 16 | TGTGCCAGCAGTTCCCGGGACCGTCGCCTTAATGAAAAACTGTTTTTT | CASSSRDRRLNEKLFF
TRBJ2-3 | - | - | TRBV25-1 | 15 | TGTGCCAGCAGTGTCTCCCGGTCCGCGGCAGATACGCAGTATTTT | CASSVSRSAADTQYF
TRBJ2-1 | - | many | TRBV7-8 | 15 | TGTGCCAGCAGCTTAGACCACGGAGCTTTCAATGAGCAGTTCTTC | CASSLDHGAFNEQFF
TRBJ2-2 | TRBD2 | - | TRBV7-2 | 16 | TGTGCCAGCAGCGTACCCGGGGGGAGGAACACCGGGGAGCTGTTTTTT | CASSVPGGRNTGELFF
TRBJ2-5 | - | - | TRBV10-3 | 14 | TGTGCCATCAGTGAGTCGTACAGTAGGGAGACCCAGTACTTC | CAISESYSRETQYF
TRBJ1-2 | - | few | TRBV25-1 | 13 | TGTGCCAGCAGTGATCAAGGGGCTGGTGGCTACACCTTC | CASSDQGAGGYTF
TRBJ1-6 | - | - | TRBV30 | 11 | TGTGCCTGGAGCCGCCGTCTTACCCTCCACTTT | CAWSRRLTLHF
TRBJ2-5 | - | - | TRBV6-5 | 13 | TGTGCCACGAGCCTAAGGGGCAGAGAGACCCAGTACTTC | CATSLRGRETQYF
TRBJ2-6 | TRBD1 | - | TRBV28 | 17 | TGTGCCAGCGGGCCGCGCCAGGGGGCTTCGGGGGCCAACGTCCTGACTTTC | CASGPRQGASGANVLTF
TRBJ2-1 | TRBD2 | - | TRBV4-3 | 20 | TGCGCCAGCAGCCAAGATTATCCTAGCGGAGAACTGGCATCCTACAATGGGCAGTTCTTC | CASSQDYPSGELASYNGQFF
TRBJ1-1 | - | - | TRBV5-1 | 13 | TGCGCCAGCAGCTTTGAAGGGAACACTGAAGCTTTCTTT | CASSFEGNTEAFF
TRBJ2-7 | - | many | TRBV7-6 | 12 | TGTGCCAGCGGCATAGGCATAGGCGAGCAGTACTTC | CASGIGIGEQYF
TRBJ2-7 | TRBD1 | - | TRBV18 | 16 | TGTGCCAGCTCCCCGAACAGGGGCGGAAGCTCCTACGAGCAGTACTTC | CASSPNRGGSSYEQYF
TRBJ2-2 | TRBD1 | few | TRBV15 | 14 | TGTGCCACCAGCAGAGATAGGACAGGCGGGGAGCTGTTTTTT | CATSRDRTGGELFF
TRBJ2-1 | - | - | TRBV7-3 | 16 | TGTGCCAGCAGCTTAACAGGAGGGCGGAGGGGCAATGAGCAGTTCTTC | CASSLTGGRRGNEQFF
TRBJ2-1 | - | - | TRBV28 | 14 | TGTGCCAGCCGGGACTCCAACTCCTACAATGAGCAGTTCTTC | CASRDSNSYNEQFF
TRBJ1-5 | - | - | TRBV10-3 | 17 | TGTGCCATCAGTGAGAGCTCAGGGGCGCAGGTAGTGCGGCCCCAGCATTTT | CAISESSGAQVVRPQHF
TRBJ2-2 | - | few | TRBV19 | 15 | TGTGCCAGTACCCCTGGCAGCACGAACACCGGGGAGCTGTTTTTT | CASTPGSTNTGELFF
TRBJ1-1 | - | few | TRBV27 | 13 | TGTGCCAGCAGTCCGACGTGGGGGGCGAAGGCTTTCTTT | CASSPTWGAKAFF
TRBJ2-1 | TRBD2 | few | TRBV7-2 | 16 | TGTGCCAGCAGCTTAGAGAACGGGAGGGCCCACAATGAGCAGTTCTTC | CASSLENGRAHNEQFF
TRBJ2-5 | TRBD2 | few | TRBV4-2 | 15 | TGTGCCAGCAGCCAAGTTGTAGCGGGAGGAGAGACCCAGTACTTC | CASSQVVAGGETQYF
TRBJ1-3 | - | few | TRBV29-1 | 14 | TGCAGCTCCACACGATCCACCAATTGGGACACCATATATTTT | CSSTRSTNWDTIYF
TRBJ2-7 | - | - | TRBV29-1 | 11 | TGCAGCGTCGCGACCGAGTACGAGCAGTACTTC | CSVATEYEQYF
TRBJ2-2 | - | - | TRBV2 | 15 | TGTGCCAGCAGTGAAAATCGGGCAGGGACCGGGGAGCTGTTTTTT | CASSENRAGTGELFF
TRBJ1-2 | - | - | TRBV7-2 | 15 | TGTGCCAGCAGCTTCAACACAGGCTCCCCGAGGGGCTACACCTTC | CASSFNTGSPRGYTF
TRBJ2-1 | - | few | TRBV7-3 | 13 | TGTGCCAGCAGTCAAGGGGCAGAGGGTGAGCAGTTCTTC | CASSQGAEGEQFF
TRBJ1-1 | - | - | TRBV29-1 | 15 | TGCAGCGCTATAAAAGAGTCTTGGGTTCGTACTGAAGCTTTCTTT | CSAIKESWVRTEAFF
TRBJ1-5 | TRBD1 | few | TRBV30 | 15 | TGTGCCTGGAGTGTACAGGGGTTCAGCAATCAGCCCCAGCATTTT | CAWSVQGFSNQPQHF